The sequence of this T cell receptor beta chain was determined in a study of cytomegalovirus exposure and HLA in healthy donors. Background on the study: Earlier work reported about 110 million unique TCR beta sequences from 150 million to 200 million T cells.

PCR employed 60 Vbeta and 13 Jbeta primers. Libraries were prepared by immunoSEQ multiplex PCR; TCRdb keeps only in-frame clonotypes and omits some of them. The sample consists of approximately 180,000 clones, just under 85% of them appearing once. Germline-derived CDR1 and CDR2 are LNHDA and SQIVND (reference sequence). The V end was cut by 4 bases, the J end by 0 bases, with 14 bases between. The CDR3 runs 16 residues. The receptor's source is a girl between 10 and 17 years old in good health and CMV-seropositive. Sequencing used PBMCs. The chain carries TRBV19 and TRBJ2-3; weak D call: TRBD1 (5 bases). The chain's CDR3 is CASSTIDSPSTDTQYF. CDR3 in DNA: TGTGCCAGTAGTACGATCGACAGTCCTAGCACAGATACGCAGTATTTT.